What follows is one TCR beta chain and its context. What it recognizes is unknown. Some clones are missing from TCRdb's copy, which holds only in-frame ones; the method was immunoSEQ multiplex PCR. Among 110,000 or so clones, roughly nine tenths were seen once, and the ten largest hold roughly 0.61%. The sample belongs to a study of a mutant IDH1 vaccine in newly diagnosed glioma. Study context: Among treated patients, approximately 60% were male and approximately 40% female, and mean age was approximately 40 years.

CDR3 length: 11 amino acids. V was pared by 4 bases and J by 7 bases, with 5 bases between. Germline V gene lookup returns CDR1 SGHVS and CDR2 FNYEAQ. Time point denoted: week 11, during vaccination. The vaccine gave 300 ug of a 20-mer mutant IDH1 peptide subcutaneously per dose. The sample was PBMCs, taken from a glioma patient whose treatment included an IDH1 peptide vaccine. This sequence joins TRBV7-6 and TRBJ2-1; no firm D call. The receptor was derived from a woman in her fifties or sixties with glioma. CDR3 sequence: CASSYGNEQFF. As DNA, the CDR3 is TGTGCCAGCAGCTACGGGAATGAGCAGTTCTTC.